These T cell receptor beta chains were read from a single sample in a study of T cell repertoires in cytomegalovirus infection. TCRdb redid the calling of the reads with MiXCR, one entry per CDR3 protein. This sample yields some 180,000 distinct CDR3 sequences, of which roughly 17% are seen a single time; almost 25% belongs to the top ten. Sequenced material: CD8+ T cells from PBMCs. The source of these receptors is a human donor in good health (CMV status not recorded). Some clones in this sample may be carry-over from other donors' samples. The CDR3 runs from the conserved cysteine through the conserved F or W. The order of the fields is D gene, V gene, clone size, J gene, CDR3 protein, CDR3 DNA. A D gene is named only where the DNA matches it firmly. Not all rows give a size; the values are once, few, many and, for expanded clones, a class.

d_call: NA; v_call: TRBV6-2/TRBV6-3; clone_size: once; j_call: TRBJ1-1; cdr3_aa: CASSYGSPRGNTEAFF; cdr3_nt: TGTGCCAGCAGTTACGGATCCCCCCGGGGGAACACTGAAGCTTTCTTT
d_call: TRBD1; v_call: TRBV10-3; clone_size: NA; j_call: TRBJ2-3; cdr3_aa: CAISTAQGIADTQYF; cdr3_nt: TGTGCCATCAGTACAGCACAGGGGATCGCAGATACGCAGTATTTT
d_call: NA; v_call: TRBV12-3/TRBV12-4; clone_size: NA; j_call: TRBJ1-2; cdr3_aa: CASSLYDGPYGYTF; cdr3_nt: TGTGCCAGCAGTTTGTACGACGGTCCCTATGGCTACACCTTC
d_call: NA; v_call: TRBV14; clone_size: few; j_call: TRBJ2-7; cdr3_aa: CASSQITGTYEQYF; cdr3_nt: TGTGCCAGCAGCCAAATTACGGGGACCTACGAGCAGTATTTC
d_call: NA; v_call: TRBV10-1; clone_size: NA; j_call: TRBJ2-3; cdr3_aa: CASSELSSTDTQYF; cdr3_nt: TGCGCCAGCAGTGAGCTTAGCAGCACAGATACGCAGTATTTT
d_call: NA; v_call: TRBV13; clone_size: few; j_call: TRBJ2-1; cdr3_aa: CASSTPSGSSYNEQFF; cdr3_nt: TGTGCCAGCAGCACTCCCTCGGGGAGCTCCTACAATGAGCAGTTCTTC
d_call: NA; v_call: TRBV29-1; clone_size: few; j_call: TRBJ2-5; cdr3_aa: CSVGGQETQYF; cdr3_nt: TGCAGCGTCGGGGGGCAGGAGACCCAGTACTTC
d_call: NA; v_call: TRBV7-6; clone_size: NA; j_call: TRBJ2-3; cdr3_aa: CASSLYGGASTDTQYF; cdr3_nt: TGTGCCAGCAGCTTATATGGCGGGGCTAGCACAGATACGCAGTATTTT
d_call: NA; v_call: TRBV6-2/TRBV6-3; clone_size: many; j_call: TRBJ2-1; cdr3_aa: CASSYKGTPWDNEQFF; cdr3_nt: TGTGCCAGCAGTTACAAGGGCACCCCTTGGGACAATGAGCAGTTCTTC
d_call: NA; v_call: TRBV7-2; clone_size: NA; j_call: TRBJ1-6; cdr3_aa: CASSSHNEQGLFNSPLHF; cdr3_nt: TGTGCCAGCAGCTCCCATAACGAGCAGGGTCTCTTTAATTCACCCCTCCACTTT
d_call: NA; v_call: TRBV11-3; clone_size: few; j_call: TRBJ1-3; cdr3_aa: CASSFGAGNTIYF; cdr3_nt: TGTGCCAGCAGCTTCGGGGCCGGAAACACCATATATTTT
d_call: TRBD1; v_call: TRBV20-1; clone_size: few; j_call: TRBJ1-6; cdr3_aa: CSARGQGVTMGDVDSPLHF; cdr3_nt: TGCAGTGCTAGAGGACAGGGGGTGACGATGGGGGACGTGGATTCACCCCTCCACTTT